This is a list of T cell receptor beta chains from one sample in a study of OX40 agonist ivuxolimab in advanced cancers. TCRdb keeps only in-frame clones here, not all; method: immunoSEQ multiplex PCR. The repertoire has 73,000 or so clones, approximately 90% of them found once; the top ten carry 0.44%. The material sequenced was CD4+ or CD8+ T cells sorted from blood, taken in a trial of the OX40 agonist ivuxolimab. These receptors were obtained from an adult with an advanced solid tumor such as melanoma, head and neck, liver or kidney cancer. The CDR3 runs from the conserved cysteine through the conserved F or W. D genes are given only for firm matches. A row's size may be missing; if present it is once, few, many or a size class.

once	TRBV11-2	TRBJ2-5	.	TGTGCCAGCGTGCTCCAGAGGGCCGGTGGAGAGACCCAGTACTTC	CASVLQRAGGETQYF
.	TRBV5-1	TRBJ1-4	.	TGCGCCAGCAGCTTGTTGTCATTTTTTGGTAATGAAAAACTGTTTTTT	CASSLLSFFGNEKLFF
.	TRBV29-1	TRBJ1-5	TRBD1	TGCAGCCGGCTTGATCGGGGACAGAATCCCTATAGCAATCAGCCCCAGCATTTT	CSRLDRGQNPYSNQPQHF
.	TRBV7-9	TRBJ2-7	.	TGTGCCAGCAGCACGGACACCTACTACGAGCAGTACTTC	CASSTDTYYEQYF
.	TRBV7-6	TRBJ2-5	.	TGTGCCAGCAGCTTAGTTGTCCAAGAGACCCAGTACTTC	CASSLVVQETQYF
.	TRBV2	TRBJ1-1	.	TGTGCCAGCACCAACTCCGGGACATCGAACACTGAAGCTTTCTTT	CASTNSGTSNTEAFF
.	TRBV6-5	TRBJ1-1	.	TGTGCCACCCGAACCCCCGGCCAATTGAGCACTGAAGCTTTCTTT	CATRTPGQLSTEAFF
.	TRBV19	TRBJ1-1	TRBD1	TGTGCCAGTACACGCGACAGGGGATCTGAAGCTTTCTTT	CASTRDRGSEAFF
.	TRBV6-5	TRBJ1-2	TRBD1	TGTGCCAGCAGTTTCCAGGGGGCTCGGTATGGCTACACCTTC	CASSFQGARYGYTF
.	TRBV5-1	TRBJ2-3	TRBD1	TGCGCCAGTTACAGGGGGGAAGGCACAGATACGCAGTATTTT	CASYRGEGTDTQYF
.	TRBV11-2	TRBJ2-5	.	TGTGCCAGCAGCTTAGGACGGTACAGGAGGGACCGAGAGACCCAGTACTTC	CASSLGRYRRDRETQYF
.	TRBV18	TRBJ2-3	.	TGTGCCAGCTCACCACCGTCTGGGACAGATACGCAGTATTTT	CASSPPSGTDTQYF
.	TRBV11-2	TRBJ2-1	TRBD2	TGTGCCAGCAGCTTGGGACTAGCGGGAGTTAATGAGCAGTTCTTC	CASSLGLAGVNEQFF
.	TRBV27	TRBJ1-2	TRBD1	TGTGCCAGCAGTGGGGGACAGGCGCCCTATGGCTACACCTTC	CASSGGQAPYGYTF
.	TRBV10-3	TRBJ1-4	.	TGTGCCATCGGATCAGGGGCGGGTAATGAAAAACTGTTTTTT	CAIGSGAGNEKLFF
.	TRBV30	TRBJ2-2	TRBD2	TGTGCCTGGAGTCCTAGCGGGAGGGTTCTTACCGGGGAGCTGTTTTTT	CAWSPSGRVLTGELFF